This T cell receptor (beta chain) comes out of a study of tumor-infiltrating lymphocytes in glioblastoma multiforme. This CDR3 has 11 amino acids. CDR1 and CDR2 from the germline V gene are GTSNPN and SVGIG (reference sequence). V was trimmed by 0 bases and J by 5 bases, leaving 5 bases between them. TCRB libraries came from RNA via three nested multiplex PCR rounds. TCRdb reanalysed the multiplex PCR reads using MiXCR and keeps one entry per CDR3 protein. The sample yields some 32,000 distinct CDR3 sequences, around 60% seen once. The sample holds one count of this clonotype. A much larger clone differs by one base, so this may be a read error.

The sample taken for sequencing was brain tumor tissue. The source is a male donor with glioblastoma. This chain uses TRBV30 with TRBJ2-7; unclear D gene. The CDR3 spells CAWSVAHEQYF. Here the CDR3 DNA reads TGTGCCTGGAGTGTTGCCCACGAGCAGTACTTC.